These 9 T cell receptor beta chains originate from one sample sequenced in a study of blood T cell repertoires in COVID-19. Here immunoSEQ multiplex PCR was the method, and the copy in TCRdb shows in-frame clones only, minus some. The data hold roughly 190,000 clones, with 81% observed a single time. The sample comprised peripheral blood. The receptors originated from a woman in her 40s with COVID-19, enrolled during active disease.

This chain joins TRBV19 and TRBJ1-5; no clear D gene. The V end lost 3 bases, the J end lost 6 bases, and 6 bases lay between the germline ends. CDR3 length: 12 residues. Germline V gene sequence: CDR1 LNHDA, CDR2 SQIVND (reference sequence). Here the CDR3 reads CASSIVGQPQHF. Written as DNA, the CDR3 is TGTGCCAGTAGTATCGTCGGTCAGCCCCAGCATTTT.

The genes are TRBV6-2 or TRBV6-3 and TRBJ2-5; a possible D gene is TRBD2 (6 bases). V shed 0 bases and J shed 4 bases, with 9 bases lying between them. CDR3 length: 14 residues. The germline gives CDR1 MNHEY, CDR2 SVGEGT. CDR3 sequence reads: CASSYSGGRETQYF. For the CDR3, the DNA is TGTGCCAGCAGTTACTCGGGGGGTAGAGAGACCCAGTACTTC.

CDR3 in DNA: TGTGCCAGCAGCGTGACTAGCGGGACGTCCTACGAGCAGTACTTC. This encodes CASSVTSGTSYEQYF. The chain uses TRBV6-5 and TRBJ2-7; 11 bases map to TRBD2. Germline CDR1 reads MNHEY; CDR2 reads SVGAGI. The CDR3 totals 15 residues. Trimming removed 6 bases from V and 1 base from J; junction bases left unmatched: 5.

The chain employs TRBV15 and TRBJ2-1, with 7 positions matching TRBD2. Germline assignment: CDR1 LNHNV and CDR2 YYDKDF (reference sequence). J gave up 5 bases and V 0 bases, and 10 bases lay outside the gene matches. The CDR3 runs 17 residues. In DNA, the CDR3 is TGTGCCACCAGCAGAGAACGGCGGGAGAGTTTGGACAATGAGCAGTTCTTC. This gives the protein CATSRERRESLDNEQFF.

In DNA form, the CDR3 reads TGTGCCAGCAGTGAAAGGGGGTATTTTGGCAATGAGCAGTTCTTC. This sequence encodes CASSERGYFGNEQFF. This chain uses TRBV2 with TRBJ2-1, with D possibly TRBD1 on 6 matching bases. Germline lookup yields CDR1 SNHLY and CDR2 FYNNEI. The V and J ends lost 2 bases and 6 bases respectively, with 14 bases between them. The CDR3 runs to 15 residues.

The chain has TRBV30 and TRBJ1-2; no definite D call. Germline CDR1 reads GTSNPN; CDR2 reads SVGIG (reference sequence). V was cut by 0 bases and J by 4 bases, with 12 bases left in between. The CDR3 runs 14 residues. CDR3 nucleotide sequence: TGTGCCTGGAGTGTAGGCCCGGCGGGCTATGGCTACACCTTC. Translated: CAWSVGPAGYGYTF. The whole variable domain, filled in from reference TRBV30 and TRBJ1-2, reads SQTIHQWPATLVQPVGSPLSLECTVEGTSNPNLYWYRQAAGRGLQLLFYSVGIGQISSEVPQNLSASRPQDRQFILSSKKLLLSDSGFYLCAWSVGPAGYGYTFGSGTRLTVV.

This chain joins TRBV4-1 and TRBJ1-1; perhaps TRBD1 as D (5 bases). Trimming removed 3 bases at V and 6 bases at J, with 17 bases between. The germline V gene has CDR1 MGHRA and CDR2 YSYEKL. The CDR3 has 15 residues. CDR3 sequence (DNA): TGCGCCAGCAGCCAGGGGCCCGGCGGCGGACCTGAAGCTTTCTTT. Protein product: CASSQGPGGGPEAFF.

This sequence joins TRBV7-3 and TRBJ2-1, with D possibly being TRBD2 (6 bases). Germline V gene lookup returns CDR1 SGHTA and CDR2 FQGTGA. V was trimmed by 2 bases and J by 3 bases, leaving 8 bases between them. The CDR3 is made up of 14 amino acids. The CDR3, as DNA: TGTGCCAGCAGCTTAGGGGGGATCTACAATGAGCAGTTCTTC. It specifies CASSLGGIYNEQFF. Drawing the rest from reference TRBV7-3 and TRBJ2-1, the complete variable domain is GAGVSQTPSNKVTEKGKYVELRCDPISGHTALYWYRQSLGQGPEFLIYFQGTGAADDSGLPNDRFFAVRPEGSVSTLKIQRTERGDSAVYLCASSLGGIYNEQFFGPGTRLTVL.

The chain carries TRBV4-1 and TRBJ1-2; D call uncertain. The CDR3 extends over 13 amino acids. Germline assignment: CDR1 MGHRA and CDR2 YSYEKL. Trimming pared 1 base from V and 1 base from J, leaving 4 bases between. The CDR3 DNA follows: TGCGCCAGCAGCCAAGGGCATAACTATGGCTACACCTTC. Translation: CASSQGHNYGYTF.